This TCR beta chain was observed in a study of early T cells in non-severe SARS-CoV-2 infection. Attached unique molecular identifiers marked individual cDNA molecules. Each CDR3 protein is one row after TCRdb ran MiXCR on the 5' RACE reads. The sample includes tens of thousands of distinct CDR3 sequences, roughly 15% seen only once; the top ten take 3.9%. Germline CDR1 is SGHTS and CDR2 is YDEGEE. The V end lost 0 bases, the J end lost 4 bases, and 7 bases lay between the germline ends. The CDR3 has 14 residues. This sequence joins TRBV5-8 and TRBJ2-2; TRBD2 might be the D (5 bases). The TCR sequence derives from an adult who was a healthcare worker with PCR-confirmed SARS-CoV-2 infection or an uninfected control (not recorded which). The sequenced sample was whole blood, obtained at baseline. The CDR3, as DNA: TGTGCCAGCAGCTTGGAGGGAGTCACCGGGGAGCTGTTTTTT. Translating gives CASSLEGVTGELFF.